Below are 10 T cell receptor beta chains sequenced from a single sample in a study of T cells in Graves' hyperthyroidism and ophthalmopathy. Authors of the study amplified TCR beta CDR3 regions from RNA transcripts. HTBI primers were employed in a first-round RT-PCR of the TCR CDR3. TCRdb itself ran the multiplex PCR reads through MiXCR, one entry per CDR3 protein. Seen here are 300,000 to 350,000 distinct CDR3 sequences, more than 11% observed once, and the top ten hold 20% to 25%. Material for sequencing was blood. Receptor source: a woman between 25 and 40 years old with Graves' hyperthyroidism.

The chain uses TRBV20-1 and TRBJ1-6; D unresolved. The germline V and J ends were trimmed by 0 bases and 10 bases, with 13 bases remaining between them. From germline, CDR1 is DFQATT and CDR2 SNEGSKA (reference sequence). The CDR3 covers 14 residues. Here the CDR3 DNA reads TGCAGTGCTAGAGATTTGGGTGGAAAGTCACCCCTCCACTTT. Translating gives CSARDLGGKSPLHF.

The chain joins TRBV3-1 to TRBJ1-5; D gene unclear. The CDR3 spans 13 residues. Trimming cost V 2 bases and J 6 bases, with 8 bases left between them. CDR1 is LGHDT, CDR2 YNNKEL, per germline (reference sequence). CDR3 region: CASSQSGGQPQHF. CDR3 DNA sequence: TGTGCCAGCAGCCAATCTGGAGGTCAGCCCCAGCATTTT.

This clonotype was recorded a few times. The CDR3 nucleotides are TGTGCCAGCAGCTTGGACGTCCGGGACAGGAGGGCCATAGGTGGCTACACCTTC. It yields the protein CASSLDVRDRRAIGGYTF. The rearrangement links TRBV5-8 to TRBJ1-2; 8 positions match TRBD1. V lost 0 bases, J lost 7 bases, and 17 bases stayed unmatched. Per germline, CDR1 SGHTS and CDR2 YDEGEE. This CDR3 spans 18 amino acids.

The chain uses TRBV28 and TRBJ2-2; TRBD2 agrees at 13 bases. Germline V gene sequence: CDR1 MDHEN, CDR2 SYDVKM. This CDR3 comprises 15 residues. Losses at the gene ends were 7 bases for V and 4 bases for J; bases not matched to a gene: 3. The CDR3 spells CASTTSGRLTGELFF. DNA for the CDR3: TGTGCCAGCACGACTAGCGGGAGGCTCACCGGGGAGCTGTTTTTT.

The rearrangement uses TRBV11-2 and TRBJ2-2; D is perhaps TRBD1 (6 bases). Germline CDR1 is SGHAT and CDR2 is FQNNGV. V lost 4 bases, J lost 4 bases, and 16 bases lay in between. The CDR3 totals 16 residues. DNA for the CDR3: TGTGCCAGCAGCTCTCGACTACAGGGCCCCACCGGGGAGCTGTTTTTT. Protein sequence: CASSSRLQGPTGELFF.

At least ten counts were recorded for this clonotype. The chain employs TRBV28 and TRBJ1-5; D call uncertain. Trimming removed 10 bases at V and 2 bases at J, with 24 bases between. CDR1 is MDHEN and CDR2 is SYDVKM in the germline V gene. This CDR3 comprises 17 residues. CDR3 loop: CATLSARRAGGNQPQHF. The CDR3 nucleotides are TGTGCCACTCTCTCTGCTAGGAGGGCCGGAGGCAATCAGCCCCAGCATTTT.

This clonotype was counted at least ten times. V usage is TRBV20-1 and J usage is TRBJ2-7; D is undetermined. The length of the CDR3 is 13 residues. Trimming shortened V by 4 bases and J by 0 bases, and 10 bases separated the two germline ends. Germline V lookup: CDR1 DFQATT, CDR2 SNEGSKA (reference sequence). The CDR3 sequence is CSATALGSYEQYF. The CDR3 nucleotides are TGCAGTGCTACGGCTCTGGGCTCCTACGAGCAGTACTTC.

This clonotype was counted at least ten times. The CDR3 sequence: CASSVTEQETQYF. CDR3 coding DNA: TGTGCCAGCAGTGTGACAGAACAAGAGACCCAGTACTTC. V usage is TRBV6-1 and J usage is TRBJ2-5; D might be TRBD1 (5 bases). The CDR3 spans 13 residues. From germline, CDR1 is MNHNS and CDR2 SASEGT. V lost 4 bases to trimming and J lost 2 bases, with 8 bases between them.

A few counts support this clonotype. V is TRBV4-1 and J is TRBJ1-5, with a tentative D call TRBD1 (6 bases). Trimming took 7 bases from V and 1 from J, leaving 14 bases between them. This CDR3 region has 15 residues. CDR1 MGHRA and CDR2 YSYEKL come from the germline V gene. The CDR3 nucleotides read TGCGCCAGCACCTCATCTAGGGGGAGCAATCAGCCCCAGCATTTT. Protein: CASTSSRGSNQPQHF.

Ten or more counts support this clonotype. This chain connects TRBV29-1 to TRBJ2-1; D call uncertain. The CDR3 sequence is 15 residues long. From germline, CDR1 is SQVTM and CDR2 ANQGSEA. Trimming left V 2 bases short and J 0 bases short, with 11 bases between. The CDR3 spells CSVELPASSYNEQFF. The CDR3 coding sequence is TGCAGCGTTGAATTGCCCGCGAGCTCCTACAATGAGCAGTTCTTC.